This T cell receptor (beta chain) was captured in a study of patients and donors after allogeneic stem cell transplantation (dated by TCRdb to 2019 to 2021). Libraries were made using RT-PCR. Sequenced using a NextSeq 550. The public reads were run again by TCRdb, first through fastp at Q25 and then through MiXCR, and only productive beta chains were kept. Rows with a matching CDR3 protein are joined into one entry that keeps the most common DNA and genes. The sample table holds roughly 960,000 distinct CDR3 sequences, of which around 17% were seen once. 5% to 6.5% of the sample is held by the ten biggest clonotypes. The trim is 1 base for V and 1 base for J, with a gap of 8 bases between the germline ends. Counted from cysteine to phenylalanine, this CDR3 has 14 amino acids. Only the CDR3 part of the read is kept: 42 bases, read in frame from the first base. From the germline V gene, CDR1 is SGHDT and CDR2 is YYEEEE.

A few counts support this clonotype. This receptor's antigen is unknown. The record has no base qualities; no much larger clone is one base away. The receptor was isolated from a human donor who was either an allogeneic HSCT recipient or a stem cell or donor lymphocyte infusion donor (not recorded which). It is not recorded whose cells these are; they may come from a transplant donor. The sample taken for sequencing was blood, either unsorted or a sorted T cell fraction (not recorded which). The rearrangement combines TRBV5-6 with TRBJ2-5; there is no confident call for the D gene. This receptor has the CDR3 CASSLRSSQETQYF. The nucleotides read TGTGCCAGCAGCTTGCGGTCCAGCCAAGAGACCCAGTACTTC.